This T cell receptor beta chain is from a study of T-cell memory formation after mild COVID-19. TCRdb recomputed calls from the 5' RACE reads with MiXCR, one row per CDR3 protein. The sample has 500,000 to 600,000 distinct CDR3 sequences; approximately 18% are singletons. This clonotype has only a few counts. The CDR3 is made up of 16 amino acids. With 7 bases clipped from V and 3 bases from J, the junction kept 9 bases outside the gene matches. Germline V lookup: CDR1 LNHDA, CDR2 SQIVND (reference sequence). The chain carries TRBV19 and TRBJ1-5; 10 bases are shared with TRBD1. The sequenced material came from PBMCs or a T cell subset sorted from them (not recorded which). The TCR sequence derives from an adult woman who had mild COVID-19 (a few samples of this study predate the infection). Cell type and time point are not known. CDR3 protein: CASTTKDRGFNQPQHF. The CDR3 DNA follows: TGTGCCAGTACCACGAAGGACAGGGGGTTCAATCAGCCCCAGCATTTT.